This T cell receptor (beta chain) derives from a study of vaccination effects on CD4 cells after COVID-19. The overall study: Each participant was given two doses of one vaccine (BNT162b2 or mRNA-1273). Study-level points and caveats: There was marked clonal contraction among infection- and vaccine-induced clones late after vaccination. Convalescent patients were few in the study, and early post-infection timepoints were absent.

Worth noting for this clone: Antigen: not known.

The CDR3 runs 13 residues. The germline V gene has CDR1 SGHTA and CDR2 FQGNSA. The V gene lost 1 base and the J gene lost 10 bases, with 8 bases spanning the gap. Using immunoSEQ multiplex PCR, the repertoire was profiled, and TCRdb retains in-frame clones only, with some absent. The table records 9,000 to 13,000 clones, 65% to 75% of them present only once. Antigen-specific CD4+ T cell clonotypes were called by their expansion after viral peptide-pool culture in ViraFEST. An approximately 10-day culture period preceded the isolation of CD4+ T cells. Two million PBMC per well received approximately 11 IU/ml IL-2 and 8 to 10 ug/ml peptides in culture.

The V gene is TRBV7-2, the J gene TRBJ1-6; D is unresolved. The sequence was obtained from a human donor who received a COVID-19 vaccine. This specimen consisted of CD4+ T cells from PBMCs cultured with HCoV-229E spike peptides, obtained before COVID-19 vaccination. DNA of the CDR3: TGTGCCAGCAGCTTAGGGGTGCGGTCACCCCTCCACTTT. This gives the protein CASSLGVRSPLHF.